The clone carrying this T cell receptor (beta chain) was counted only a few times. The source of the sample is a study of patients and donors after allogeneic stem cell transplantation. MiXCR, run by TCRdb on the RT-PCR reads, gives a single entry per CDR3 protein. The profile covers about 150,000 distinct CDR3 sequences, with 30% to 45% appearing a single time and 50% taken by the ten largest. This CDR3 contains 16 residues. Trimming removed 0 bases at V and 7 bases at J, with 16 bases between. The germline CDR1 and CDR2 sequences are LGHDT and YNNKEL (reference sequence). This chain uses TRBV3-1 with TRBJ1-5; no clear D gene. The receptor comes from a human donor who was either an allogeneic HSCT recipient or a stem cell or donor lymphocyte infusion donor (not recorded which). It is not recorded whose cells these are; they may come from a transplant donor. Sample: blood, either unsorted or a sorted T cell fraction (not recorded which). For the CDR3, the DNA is TGTGCCAGCAGCCAAGATCATGGCGACCGGGGACAGCCCCAGCATTTT. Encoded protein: CASSQDHGDRGQPQHF. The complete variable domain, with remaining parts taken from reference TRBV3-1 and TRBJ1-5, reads DTAVSQTPKYLVTQMGNDKSIKCEQNLGHDTMYWYKQDSKKFLKIMFSYNNKELIINETVPNRFSPKSPDKAHLNLHINSLELGDSAVYFCASSQDHGDRGQPQHFGDGTRLSIL.